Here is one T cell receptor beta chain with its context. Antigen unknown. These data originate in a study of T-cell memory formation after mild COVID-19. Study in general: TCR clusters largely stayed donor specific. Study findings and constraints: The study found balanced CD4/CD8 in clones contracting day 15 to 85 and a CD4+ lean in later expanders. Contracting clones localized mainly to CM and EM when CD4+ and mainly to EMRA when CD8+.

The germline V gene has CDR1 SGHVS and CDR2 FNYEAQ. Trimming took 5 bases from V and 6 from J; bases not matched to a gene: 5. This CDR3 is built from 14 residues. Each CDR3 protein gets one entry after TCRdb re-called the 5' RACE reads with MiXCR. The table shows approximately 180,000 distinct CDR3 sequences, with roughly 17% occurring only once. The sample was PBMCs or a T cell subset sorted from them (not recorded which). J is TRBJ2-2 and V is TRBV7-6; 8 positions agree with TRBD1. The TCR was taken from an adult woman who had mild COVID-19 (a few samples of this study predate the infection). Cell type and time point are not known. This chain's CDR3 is CASSRGQGAGELFF. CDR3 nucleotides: TGTGCCAGCAGCCGAGGACAGGGCGCCGGGGAGCTGTTTTTT.